This T cell receptor (beta chain) was sequenced for a study of identical twins. Whole-study findings and limits: Beta clonotypes that were abundant in cord blood contained fewer insertions, a pattern absent from memory repertoires. Out-of-frame sharing of TCR alpha in monozygotic twins was underestimated by models. Findings depended on cross-sectional statistics rather than tracking the same donors.

As regards this clonotype: Its antigen is undetermined.

Each CDR3 protein is one row after TCRdb ran MiXCR on the 5' RACE reads. The table includes about 480,000 distinct CDR3 sequences, 13% to 15% detected once. The CDR3 spans 13 residues. Germline assignment: CDR1 SGHRS and CDR2 YFSETQ. V was shortened by 4 bases and J by 2 bases, with 9 bases between the two germline ends. The same data also went into a second study, on yellow fever vaccine responses in identical twins. This second study notes: Twins' vaccine T cell response reportedly gave the appearance of partial convergence and partial personalization.

V and J are TRBV5-1 and TRBJ2-5; D uncertain. What was sequenced was CD4+ T cells sorted from blood. The TCR comes from a young woman in good health. CDR3 bases: TGCGCCAGCAGCGCACTTCAGCAAGAGACCCAGTACTTC. Its protein is CASSALQQETQYF.